This T cell receptor (beta chain) was identified in a study of Graves' ophthalmopathy and Graves' hyperthyroidism. The study, taken as a whole, reports: Blood also harbored most expanded thyroid clonotypes above 0.001 frequency. Between ophthalmopathy and stable hyperthyroidism, a 13-signature model drew a separation with nearly 90% sensitivity and approximately 79% specificity.

Aged 18 to 65, hyperthyroidism patients had new diagnoses of under 2 months' duration. The authors amplified TCR beta CDR3 regions from RNA transcripts. The first-round RT-PCR employed HTBI primers together with the Qiagen OneStep RT-PCR kit. A multiplex PCR was then performed as the second round. Each CDR3 protein gets one entry after TCRdb re-called the multiplex PCR reads with MiXCR. Of 24,000 or so distinct CDR3 sequences in the sample, almost 50% were seen once. This clonotype was observed a single time. What it binds is unknown. One junction end does not reproduce the germline sequence, and a read error may be involved. The germline gives CDR1 MNHNS, CDR2 SASEGT. The CDR3 loop spans 14 amino acids.

The receptor was isolated from an adult woman with stable Graves' hyperthyroidism. What was sequenced was peripheral blood. V and J are TRBV6-1 and TRBJ2-6, with D hard to call. The CDR3 coding sequence is TGTGCCAGCAGTGAAATGGGTGGGGACAACGTCCTGACTTTC. Translated: CASSEMGGDNVLTF.